The 8 T cell receptor beta chains below come from one sample, sequenced in a study of blood T cell dynamics during melanoma immunotherapy. TCRdb's copy holds only in-frame clones and misses some; the assay was immunoSEQ multiplex PCR. The table has roughly 22,000 clones, around 88% seen once. Time point: pre-treatment baseline. The material sequenced was blood, taken from a patient treated with checkpoint blockade. These receptors originate from a human donor with melanoma.

This rearrangement joins TRBV28 to TRBJ1-2, with a weak D call TRBD1 (5 bases). There are 19 residues in the CDR3. Trimming pared 5 bases from V and 8 bases from J, leaving 33 bases between. The germline V gene encodes CDR1 MDHEN and CDR2 SYDVKM. In DNA form, the CDR3 reads TGTGCCAGCAGTCCAACTCCTCCGGGGGTCCTGGGTCGTTTTACGGGCTACACCTTC. Translation gives CASSPTPPGVLGRFTGYTF.

The chain recombines TRBV6-6 with TRBJ2-2, with a weak D call TRBD1 (6 bases). V dropped 6 bases and J dropped 1 base, with 6 bases sitting between them. CDR3 length: 13 amino acids. Per the germline V gene, CDR1 is MNHNY and CDR2 is SVGAGI (reference sequence). In DNA form, the CDR3 reads TGTGCCAGCAGGACAGGGAACACCGGGGAGCTGTTTTTT. Its translation: CASRTGNTGELFF.

The rearrangement links TRBV5-1 to TRBJ2-7, with 7 bases matching TRBD1. CDR1 and CDR2 (germline): SGHRS, YFSETQ. The CDR3 loop spans 13 amino acids. J lost 5 bases, V lost 4 bases, and 6 bases had no gene match. The CDR3 is CASSAQGTDEQYF. DNA of the CDR3: TGCGCCAGCAGCGCACAGGGGACCGACGAGCAGTACTTC.

This chain connects TRBV5-1 to TRBJ2-5; 7 bases align to TRBD1. Looked up from germline, CDR1 is SGHRS and CDR2 is YFSETQ. The CDR3 consists of 14 residues. The V and J ends lost 5 bases and 5 bases, in that order; junction bases with no gene match: 9. For the CDR3, the DNA is TGCGCCAGCAGTCAAGAGGGGGCCGGGGAGACCCAGTACTTC. The encoded protein is CASSQEGAGETQYF. Full variable domain (missing parts from reference TRBV5-1 and TRBJ2-5): KAGVTQTPRYLIKTRGQQVTLSCSPISGHRSVSWYQQTPGQGLQFLFEYFSETQRNKGNFPGRFSGRQFSNSRSEMNVSTLELGDSALYLCASSQEGAGETQYFGPGTRLLVL.

V and J are TRBV27 and TRBJ2-5; TRBD1 matches 12 bases. Gene TRBJ2-7 matches the end of the DNA better, so the J call may be wrong. Germline V gene sequence: CDR1 MNHEY, CDR2 SMNVEV (reference sequence). The length of the CDR3 is 17 residues. CDR3 residues: CASSLSSRDRGHYEQYF. Here the CDR3 DNA reads TGTGCCAGCAGTTTAAGTAGTCGGGACAGGGGGCACTACGAGCAGTACTTC.

This clone has a single count. The rearrangement links TRBV19 to TRBJ2-1; D remains ambiguous. V gave up 7 bases and J gave up 4 bases, with 14 bases separating them. Germline values: CDR1 LNHDA, CDR2 SQIVND (reference sequence). The CDR3 is 14 amino acids. The CDR3 DNA reads as TGTGCCAGTAAGACCATCCCGGAGTACAATGAGCAGTTCTTC. Encoded protein: CASKTIPEYNEQFF.

The rearrangement links TRBV5-1 to TRBJ2-5; D is unclear. V was cut by 0 bases and J by 2 bases, with 11 bases left in between. The CDR3 contains 15 residues. Germline CDR1 and CDR2: SGHRS and YFSETQ. The CDR3 sequence is CASSLGLPTQETQYF. CDR3 coding DNA: TGCGCCAGCAGCTTGGGACTCCCGACACAAGAGACCCAGTACTTC.

This chain joins TRBV4-1 and TRBJ1-4; TRBD1 is a possible D gene (5 bases). The CDR3 spans 16 residues. The ends were cut back, 3 bases at V and 10 bases at J, with 21 bases in the middle. CDR1 is MGHRA, CDR2 YSYEKL, per germline. CDR3 nucleotides: TGCGCCAGCAGCCAGCCCCCCCTCACCACGGGGGGAAAACTGTTTTTT. Protein product: CASSQPPLTTGGKLFF.